These T cell receptor beta chains were read from a single sample in a study of blood T cell repertoires in COVID-19. Profiling relied on immunoSEQ multiplex PCR, and the TCRdb table lists in-frame clones only, not all of them. The table lists roughly 97,000 clones, 91% of them singletons. Sequencing was carried out using peripheral blood. These receptor sequences come from a human donor in a cohort sampled during active COVID-19. Both conserved end residues are part of each CDR3. Each record gives: clone size, J gene, V gene, D gene, CDR3 DNA, CDR3 protein. A D gene is named only where the DNA matches it firmly. Size is stated for part of the rows, as once, few or many counts, or as a class when the clone is expanded.

NA TRBJ2-1 TRBV28 NA TGTGCCAGCAGTTTATGGGGACAAACCGCTGAGCAGTTCTTC CASSLWGQTAEQFF
NA TRBJ2-1 TRBV7-2 TRBD2 TGTGCCAGCAGCCCCAGCGGGAGCTCCTACAATGAGCAGTTCTTC CASSPSGSSYNEQFF
NA TRBJ1-1 TRBV6-6 NA TGTGCCAGTAACAACAGGATTGAAGCTTTCTTT CASNNRIEAFF
NA TRBJ2-5 TRBV7-2 TRBD2 TGTGCCAGCAGCTTATGGGGTAGCGGGGGACCCCAAGAGACCCAGTACTTC CASSLWGSGGPQETQYF
NA TRBJ1-1 TRBV3-1/TRBV3-2 NA TGTGCCAGCAGCCAAGTGGGACACAAAACTGAAGCTTTCTTT CASSQVGHKTEAFF
NA TRBJ1-2 TRBV15 NA TGTGCCACCAGCAGAGATCGCGGTAGTGGAGGCTACACCTTC CATSRDRGSGGYTF
NA TRBJ2-7 TRBV5-1 NA TGCGCCAGCAGCTTGGACAGGGAGAAATACGAGCAGTACTTC CASSLDREKYEQYF
NA TRBJ2-5 TRBV3-1/TRBV3-2 TRBD1 TGTGCCAGCAAGCAAATCAGGGGGCTCCAAGAGACCCAGTACTTC CASKQIRGLQETQYF
NA TRBJ1-3 TRBV7-2 NA TGTGCCAGCAGCTCCCCCGGACACTCTTCGGGAAACACCATATATTTT CASSSPGHSSGNTIYF
NA TRBJ2-7 TRBV6-6 NA TGTGCCAGCAGTTACTCTACCTTAGACTACGAGCAGTACTTC CASSYSTLDYEQYF
NA TRBJ2-2 TRBV12-3/TRBV12-4 NA TGTGCCAGCAGGTCTGCGAACACCGGGGAGCTGTTTTTT CASRSANTGELFF
NA TRBJ2-2 TRBV3-1/TRBV3-2 NA TGTGCCAGCAGCCAAGACAAAGCGAGCGGGGAGCTGTTTTTT CASSQDKASGELFF
NA TRBJ1-1 TRBV5-1 NA TGCGCCAGCAGCTTGGAGTCGGGGGAGGTCACTGAAGCTTTCTTT CASSLESGEVTEAFF
NA TRBJ2-1 TRBV19 NA TGTGCCAGTAGTAAAACAGGGTCAGACAATGAGCAGTTCTTC CASSKTGSDNEQFF
NA TRBJ2-7 TRBV9 NA TGTGCCAGCAGCGTTTCAGGTTCCTACGAGCAGTACTTC CASSVSGSYEQYF
NA TRBJ2-1 TRBV5-1 TRBD2 TGCGCCAGCAGCTTTGGGACTAGCGGGAGAATTGGGGACAATGAGCAGTTCTTC CASSFGTSGRIGDNEQFF
NA TRBJ1-6 TRBV5-6 TRBD1 TGTGCCAGCAGCTTGGAGGCAGGGGGTATTTCACCCCTCCACTTT CASSLEAGGISPLHF
NA TRBJ2-7 TRBV5-1 TRBD1 TGCGCCAGCAGAAAACAGGGGGCGGCGGACGAGCAGTACTTC CASRKQGAADEQYF
NA TRBJ1-2 TRBV30 NA TGTGCCTGGAGTGTACATGCTAACTATGGCTACACCTTC CAWSVHANYGYTF
NA TRBJ2-1 TRBV2 NA TGTGCCAGCAGCGCGACGGCAGGGCATGAGCAGTTCTTC CASSATAGHEQFF
NA TRBJ2-5 TRBV3-1/TRBV3-2 NA TGTGCCAGCAGCCTGAGCGAGCAAGAGACCCAGTACTTC CASSLSEQETQYF
NA TRBJ1-1 TRBV29-1 NA TGCAGCGTTGATTTCGGGTTGAGGGTCGCTGAAGCTTTCTTT CSVDFGLRVAEAFF
NA TRBJ2-1 TRBV13 NA TGTGCCAGCAGCTTAGCGGGTTATGAGCAGTTCTTC CASSLAGYEQFF
once TRBJ1-5 TRBV12-3/TRBV12-4 NA TGTGCCAGCAGTCGGGAAAGGGTTCAGCCCCAGCATTTT CASSRERVQPQHF
NA TRBJ1-5 TRBV7-3 TRBD1 TGTGCCAGCAGCTTATCTTGGGACAGAGGACATCAGCCCCAGCATTTT CASSLSWDRGHQPQHF
NA TRBJ2-1 TRBV4-3 NA TGCGCCAGCAGCCCCCGGGAGCTCTACAATGAGCAGTTCTTC CASSPRELYNEQFF
NA TRBJ2-5 TRBV6-1 TRBD2 TGTGCCAGCAGTGAATTTGGCGGGGGGGCCGGAGAGACCCAGTACTTC CASSEFGGGAGETQYF
NA TRBJ1-2 TRBV10-3 TRBD1 TGTGCCATCAGTGGGGACAGCCAGAGGCATGGCTACACCTTC CAISGDSQRHGYTF
NA TRBJ1-3 TRBV28 TRBD1 TGTGCCAGCGGAGACGGGACAGGGGTCCTTTCGAGCTCTGGAAACACCATATATTTT CASGDGTGVLSSSGNTIYF
NA TRBJ2-7 TRBV6-6 NA TGTGCCAGCAGTTACCCCTCGTCTAGCCACTACGAGCAGTACTTC CASSYPSSSHYEQYF
NA TRBJ2-7 TRBV28 NA TGTGCCAGCAAGAATCCGTTACAGGGGAGGTACCAGCAGTACTTC CASKNPLQGRYQQYF
NA TRBJ2-1 TRBV4-3 TRBD2 TGCGCCAGCAGCCAGGGACTAGCGATGGATGAGCAGTTCTTC CASSQGLAMDEQFF
NA TRBJ2-2 TRBV11-3 TRBD2 TGTGCCAGCAGCCCAAGGACTAGCGGCACCGGGGAGCTGTTTTTT CASSPRTSGTGELFF
once TRBJ2-3 TRBV7-6 NA TGTGCCAGCAGCTTAGGTCTGGGAGCGCCGGATACGCAGTATTTT CASSLGLGAPDTQYF
few TRBJ1-1 TRBV28 TRBD1 TGTGCCAGCAGTACACAGGGGGCTGAAGCTTTCTTT CASSTQGAEAFF
NA TRBJ1-1 TRBV30 NA TGTGCCTGGAGTAGACAACAGAACACTGAAGCTTTCTTT CAWSRQQNTEAFF